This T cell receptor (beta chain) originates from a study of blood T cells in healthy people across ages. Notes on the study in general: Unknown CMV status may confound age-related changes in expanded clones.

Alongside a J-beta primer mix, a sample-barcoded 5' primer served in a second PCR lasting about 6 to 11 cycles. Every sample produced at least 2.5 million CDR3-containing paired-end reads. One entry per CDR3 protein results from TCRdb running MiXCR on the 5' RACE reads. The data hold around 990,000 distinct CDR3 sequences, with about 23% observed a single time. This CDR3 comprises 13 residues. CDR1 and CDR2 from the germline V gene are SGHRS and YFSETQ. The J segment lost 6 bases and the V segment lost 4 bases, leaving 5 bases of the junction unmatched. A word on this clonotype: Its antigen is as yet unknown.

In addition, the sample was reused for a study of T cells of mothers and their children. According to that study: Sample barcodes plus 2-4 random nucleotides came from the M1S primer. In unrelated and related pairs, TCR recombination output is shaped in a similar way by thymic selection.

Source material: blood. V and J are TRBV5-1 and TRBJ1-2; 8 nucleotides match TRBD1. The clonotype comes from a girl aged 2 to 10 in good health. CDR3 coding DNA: TGCGCCAGCAGCATCCTGACAGGGGATGGCTACACCTTC. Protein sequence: CASSILTGDGYTF. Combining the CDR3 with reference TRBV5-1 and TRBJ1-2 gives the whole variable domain KAGVTQTPRYLIKTRGQQVTLSCSPISGHRSVSWYQQTPGQGLQFLFEYFSETQRNKGNFPGRFSGRQFSNSRSEMNVSTLELGDSALYLCASSILTGDGYTFGSGTRLTVV.